This TCR beta chain was observed in a study of siplizumab effects on memory and regulatory T cells (dated by TCRdb to between 2018 and 2020). Concerning the study at large: The study examined how the anti-CD2 antibody siplizumab affects alloreactive T-cell subsets in allogeneic mixed lymphocyte reactions built from human PBMCs.

Sorted unstimulated T cells and proliferating T cells recovered from mixed lymphocyte reactions were subjected to TCRbeta CDR3 sequencing. Fresh whole blood from approximately ten HLA-typed healthy donors was used to isolate PBMCs. Unstimulated CD4+ regulatory T cells were FACS-sorted to map the origin of alloreactive clones. A remark on this clone: Its antigen remains unidentified. Base qualities were left out, and no much larger clone turns up one base away.

Trimming accounts for 0 bases at V and 3 bases at J, while the number of junction bases matched to no gene is 11. The CDR3 numbers 19 residues from cysteine through phenylalanine. The kept DNA is CDR3 alone, 57 bases in frame from the first base. Based on the germline V gene (reference sequence), the CDR1 and CDR2 sequences are LNHDA and SQIVND. Libraries were made using the immunoSEQ multiplex PCR assay. About 9.1 x 10^4 TCR templates per sample were assayed on the deep sequencing platform. Genomic DNA extracted from sorted T cells was used for TCRbeta CDR3 sequencing. Regarding the original processing steps: Clonal analysis of TCRbeta CDR3 data was done in the R programming language. Comparing unstimulated samples against CFSE-low samples taken after the reaction was how alloreactive CD4+ and CD8+ clones were defined. Regulatory or non-regulatory origin was assigned to alloreactive CD4+ clones by matching of sequences to sorted unstimulated Treg and non-Treg repertoires. TCRdb's version of the immuneACCESS table is confined to in-frame rearrangements and falls short of the full clone set. An unresolved V gene accounts for under half of the shortfall where checked; the remainder is of unknown origin. V, J and clone size were drawn from that table, and D and trimming were deduced from the DNA. Counted in this sample were approximately 110,000 clones; about 91% of them appeared once. The ten top clones hold approximately 0.75% of the sample.

The paper's findings and limits, for the study overall: The cumulative frequency of alloreactive sequences traceable to unstimulated CD4+ memory T cells was significantly reduced by siplizumab. In reactions with siplizumab, an average of about 69% of mappable alloreactive CD4+ clones were Treg-derived, compared with roughly 30% in control reactions. A naive or memory phenotype could not be assigned to roughly 75-96% of proliferating CD4+ or CD8+ clones. No functional confirmation was obtained for the suppressive function of proliferating Tregs from siplizumab cultures. Unstimulated naive T cells appeared more diverse than memory T cells, and naive cells seemed to contribute substantially to the alloresponse. Because sequences below about 10^-5 frequency were poorly captured, only a minor fraction of alloreactive clones could be mapped to unstimulated subsets.

The V and J genes are TRBV19 and TRBJ2-2, and 9 bases in between align with TRBD1. What was sequenced was Tregs sorted from blood. The clonotype was recovered from a human donor in good health. The CDR3 reads as follows: CASSIDRVGWDRDTGELFF. The nucleotides are TGTGCCAGTAGTATAGATCGGGTCGGTTGGGACAGGGACACCGGGGAGCTGTTTTTT.